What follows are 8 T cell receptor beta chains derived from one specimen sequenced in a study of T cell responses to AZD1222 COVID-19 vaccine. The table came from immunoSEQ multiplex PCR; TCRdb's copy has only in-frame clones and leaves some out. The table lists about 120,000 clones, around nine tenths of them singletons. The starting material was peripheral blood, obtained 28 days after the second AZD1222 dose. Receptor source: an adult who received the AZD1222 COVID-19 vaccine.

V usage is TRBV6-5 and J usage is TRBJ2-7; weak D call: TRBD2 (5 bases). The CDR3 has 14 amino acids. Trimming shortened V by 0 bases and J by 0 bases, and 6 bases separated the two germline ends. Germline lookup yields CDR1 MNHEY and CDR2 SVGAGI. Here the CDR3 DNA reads TGTGCCAGCAGTTACTCGAGCGGCTCCTACGAGCAGTACTTC. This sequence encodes CASSYSSGSYEQYF.

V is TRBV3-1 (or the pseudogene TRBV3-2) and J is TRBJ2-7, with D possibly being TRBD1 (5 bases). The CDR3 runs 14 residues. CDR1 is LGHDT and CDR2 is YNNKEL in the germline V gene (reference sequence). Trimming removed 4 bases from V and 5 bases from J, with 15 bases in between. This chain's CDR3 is CASSPRTRTHEQYF. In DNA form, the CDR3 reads TGTGCCAGCAGCCCTAGGACACGCACCCACGAGCAGTACTTC.

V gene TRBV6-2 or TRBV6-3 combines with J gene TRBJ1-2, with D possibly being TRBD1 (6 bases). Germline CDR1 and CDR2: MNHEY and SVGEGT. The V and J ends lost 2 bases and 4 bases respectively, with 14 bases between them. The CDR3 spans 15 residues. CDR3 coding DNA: TGTGCCAGCAGTTACGGGGGCAGTCGGGGCTATGGCTACACCTTC. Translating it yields CASSYGGSRGYGYTF.

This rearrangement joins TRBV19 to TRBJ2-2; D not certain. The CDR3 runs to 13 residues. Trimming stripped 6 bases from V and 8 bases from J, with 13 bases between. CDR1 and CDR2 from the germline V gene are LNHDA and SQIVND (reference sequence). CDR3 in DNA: TGTGCCAGTAGAACGGCTCTTGTGGGGGAGCTGTTTTTT. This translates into CASRTALVGELFF.

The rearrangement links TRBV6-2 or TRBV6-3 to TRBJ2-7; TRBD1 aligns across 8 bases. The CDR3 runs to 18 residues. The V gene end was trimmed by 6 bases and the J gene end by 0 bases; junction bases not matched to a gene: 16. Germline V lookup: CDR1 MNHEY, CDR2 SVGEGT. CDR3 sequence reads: CASSRSGTGSKSSYEQYF. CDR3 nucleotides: TGTGCCAGCAGCCGATCCGGGACAGGTTCAAAAAGCTCCTACGAGCAGTACTTC.

The CDR3 DNA reads as TGTGCCAGCAGCTGGGGACAGGGGGCCCTCTACGAGCAGTACTTC. Translation: CASSWGQGALYEQYF. The chain carries TRBV13 and TRBJ2-7; 12 nucleotides align to TRBD1. CDR1 and CDR2 (germline): PRHDT, FYEKMQ (reference sequence). This CDR3 spans 15 amino acids. V shed 4 bases, J shed 3 bases, and the junction held 4 bases outside the gene matches. The full variable domain, completed using reference TRBV13 and TRBJ2-7, is AAGVIQSPRHLIKEKRETATLKCYPIPRHDTVYWYQQGPGQDPQFLISFYEKMQSDKGSIPDRFSAQQFSDYHSELNMSSLELGDSALYFCASSWGQGALYEQYFGPGTRLTVT.

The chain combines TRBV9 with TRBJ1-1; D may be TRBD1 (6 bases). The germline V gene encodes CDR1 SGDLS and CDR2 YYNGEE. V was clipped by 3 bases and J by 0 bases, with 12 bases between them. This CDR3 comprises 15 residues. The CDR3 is CASSARQVMNTEAFF. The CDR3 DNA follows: TGTGCCAGCAGCGCCCGACAGGTCATGAACACTGAAGCTTTCTTT.

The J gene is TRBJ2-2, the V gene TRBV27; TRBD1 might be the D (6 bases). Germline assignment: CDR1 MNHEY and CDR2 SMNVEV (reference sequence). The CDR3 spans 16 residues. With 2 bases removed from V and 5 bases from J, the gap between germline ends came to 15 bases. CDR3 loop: CASSLRTDHLTGELFF. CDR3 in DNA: TGTGCCAGCAGTTTAAGGACAGATCACTTAACCGGGGAGCTGTTTTTT.